These T cell receptor beta chains were read from a single sample in a study of OX40 agonist ivuxolimab in advanced cancers. The protocol was immunoSEQ multiplex PCR, while the TCRdb copy is restricted to in-frame clones and leaves out a portion. The repertoire holds under 95,000 clones, with approximately 90% as singletons. Sequenced material: CD4+ or CD8+ T cells sorted from blood, taken in a trial of the OX40 agonist ivuxolimab. These receptors came from an adult with an advanced solid tumor such as melanoma, head and neck, liver or kidney cancer. The CDR3 runs from the conserved cysteine through the conserved F or W. A D gene is named only where the DNA matches it firmly. A row's size may be missing; if present it is once, few, many or a size class.

j_call d_call clone_size v_call cdr3_nt cdr3_aa
TRBJ1-5 - few TRBV19 TGTGCCAGTAGTGGGCCGTATAGCAATCAGCCCCAGCATTTT CASSGPYSNQPQHF
TRBJ1-2 - - TRBV4-1 TGCGCCAGCAGCGGTAGGGGCCTAAACTATGGCTACACCTTC CASSGRGLNYGYTF
TRBJ2-7 - - TRBV9 TGTGCCAGCAGCGCCCCCAGACTGATTGGGGTCTACGAGCAGTACTTC CASSAPRLIGVYEQYF
TRBJ2-1 - - TRBV30 TGTGCCTGGAGTGTAGTCTCTAGCTCCTACAATGAGCAGTTCTTC CAWSVVSSSYNEQFF
TRBJ2-3 - - TRBV11-3 TGTGCCAGCAGCTCACAGGGTCTCCCAAGGACGCAGTATTTT CASSSQGLPRTQYF
TRBJ2-7 - - TRBV19 TGTGCCAGTAAAGCCCAGGGTATCCACGAGCAGTACTTC CASKAQGIHEQYF
TRBJ2-7 TRBD1 - TRBV10-3 TGTGCCATCAGCCGTACAGGGGCCCCAGCCGAGCAGTACTTC CAISRTGAPAEQYF
TRBJ2-5 TRBD1 - TRBV15 TGTGCCACCAGCTTGGCACAGGGGATTTCCCGACGTCGCCAAGAGACCCAGTACTTC CATSLAQGISRRRQETQYF
TRBJ1-1 TRBD1 - TRBV10-3 TGTGCCATCAGTGATATTACAGGGGATACTGAAGCTTTCTTT CAISDITGDTEAFF
TRBJ1-2 TRBD1 - TRBV19 TGTGCCAGTAGGTGGACAGGGGCGGCTAACTATGGCTACACCTTC CASRWTGAANYGYTF
TRBJ1-1 - - TRBV6-1 TGTGCCAGCGGGAGGGGACGTCCCGTGACTGAAGCTTTCTTT CASGRGRPVTEAFF
TRBJ1-5 - - TRBV5-1 TGCGCCAGCAGCTTACAGCCGATGGACGAAATCAATCAGCCCCAGCATTTT CASSLQPMDEINQPQHF
TRBJ1-5 - - TRBV7-2 TGTGCCAGCAGCACCGAGGCACAGAGCAATCAGCCCCAGCATTTT CASSTEAQSNQPQHF
TRBJ1-3 TRBD1 - TRBV10-3 TGTGCCATCGGAAGGGACAGCGGAAACACCATATATTTT CAIGRDSGNTIYF
TRBJ2-1 TRBD1 - TRBV9 TGTGCCAGCAGCGTTGGGACAGGGGGACGAAATGAGCAGTTCTTC CASSVGTGGRNEQFF
TRBJ2-1 TRBD1 few TRBV6-1 TGTGCCAGCAATCCGGGACAGGGGAATGAGCAGTTCTTC CASNPGQGNEQFF
TRBJ2-5 TRBD2 - TRBV11-1 TGTGCCAGCAGCTTTAGCGGGGGCCGGGAAGAGACCCAGTACTTC CASSFSGGREETQYF
TRBJ1-2 - - TRBV7-9 TGTGCCAGCATCCCCGACACGACCAACTATGGCTACACCTTC CASIPDTTNYGYTF
TRBJ1-4 TRBD1 - TRBV28 TGTGCCAGCAGCCCGGACAGGGGTCGGCATAATGAAAAACTGTTTTTT CASSPDRGRHNEKLFF
TRBJ1-3 - - TRBV6-6 TGTGCCAGCAGTCGTATCGGAAACACCATATATTTT CASSRIGNTIYF
TRBJ2-3 TRBD2 - TRBV4-1 TGCGCCAGCAGCCAAGAAGGCGGGGGGACTAGTATCTCAGATACGCAGTATTTT CASSQEGGGTSISDTQYF
TRBJ1-4 - - TRBV6-5 TGTGCCAGCAGAGGTGTTTCCTATGAAAAACTGTTTTTT CASRGVSYEKLFF
TRBJ1-1 TRBD1 - TRBV5-1 TGCGCCAGCAGCTTATGGGGACAGGAGATGTACAGTGAAGCTTTCTTT CASSLWGQEMYSEAFF
TRBJ2-5 - - TRBV6-1 TGTGCCAGCAGTAGGAACAGCCAAGAGACCCAGTACTTC CASSRNSQETQYF
TRBJ2-3 - - TRBV10-3 TGTGCCATCAGGGTGGGGGGAGGATCGGATACGCAGTATTTT CAIRVGGGSDTQYF
TRBJ1-4 TRBD1 - TRBV11-2 TGTGCCAGCAGCTTACAGGGGGGCAGGGGTGAAAAACTGTTTTTT CASSLQGGRGEKLFF
TRBJ1-1 - - TRBV7-8 TGTGCCAGCAGCGACGCTCTTACAGCAAACACTGAAGCTTTCTTT CASSDALTANTEAFF
TRBJ1-3 - - TRBV6-1 TGTGCCAGCAGTGAAACCCGCTCTGGAAACACCATATATTTT CASSETRSGNTIYF
TRBJ1-2 - - TRBV7-2 TGTGCCAGCAGCTTAGCTAGGCAATCGGATGGCTACACCTTC CASSLARQSDGYTF
TRBJ2-5 TRBD2 - TRBV29-1 TGCAGCGTTGGGTCTAGCGGGGGGCGGATGGGGACCCAGTACTTC CSVGSSGGRMGTQYF
TRBJ1-1 - - TRBV2 TGTGCCAGCAGTGGGGAGCTCGACACTGAAGCTTTCTTT CASSGELDTEAFF
TRBJ1-2 - - TRBV6-5 TGTGCCAGCCGCGCCACAGGCTACACCTTC CASRATGYTF
TRBJ2-3 - - TRBV30 TGTGCCCTGACACGGGAATCGGTGGATACGCAGTATTTT CALTRESVDTQYF
TRBJ1-4 - - TRBV28 TGTGCCAGCAGTTTAAGTTATAGGGGGGGTAATGAAAAACTGTTTTTT CASSLSYRGGNEKLFF
TRBJ2-5 - - TRBV19 TGTGCAGCCCAGGGGGAGACCCAGTACTTC CAAQGETQYF
TRBJ2-2 TRBD1 - TRBV5-1 TGCGCCAGCAGGAAAGGACAGGGGATCGGGGAGCTGTTTTTT CASRKGQGIGELFF
TRBJ1-1 - - TRBV7-9 TGTGCCAGCAGCTTAGCTGCGAACACTGAAGCTTTCTTT CASSLAANTEAFF
TRBJ2-7 - - TRBV18 TGTGCCAGCTCACCAGGGTCAGGGTGGAACGAGCAGTACTTC CASSPGSGWNEQYF
TRBJ1-2 - - TRBV12-2 TGTGCAAGTCGCTTGGCCCGGGACACTTTATCATTCTATGGCTACACCTTC CASRLARDTLSFYGYTF